The 30 T cell receptor beta chains in this list originate from one sample, sequenced in a study of cytomegalovirus exposure and HLA in healthy donors. PCR amplification relied on 60 Vbeta primers (plus 13 Jbeta primers). The data were produced by immunoSEQ multiplex PCR, yet TCRdb's version contains in-frame clones alone and is incomplete. This sample has about 130,000 clones, with around 70% found just once. The sequencing sample was made of PBMCs. The receptors were gathered from a man between 35 and 55 years old in good health and CMV-seropositive.

This clone showed up just a few times. J is TRBJ2-1 and V is TRBV4-2, with D perhaps TRBD2 (6 bases). With 4 bases removed from V and 8 bases from J, the gap between germline ends came to 21 bases. CDR1 and CDR2 from the germline V gene are LGHNA and YNFKEQ. The CDR3 loop spans 16 amino acids. The CDR3 DNA reads as TGTGCCAGCAGCCCGGAGGGGACCTGGGGAAGGGATGAGCAGTTCTTC. Translated: CASSPEGTWGRDEQFF.

The rearrangement joins TRBV5-1 to TRBJ2-3; D uncertain. This CDR3 comprises 15 residues. Germline CDR1 reads SGHRS; CDR2 reads YFSETQ. Trimming took off 4 bases at V and 2 bases at J, with 14 bases between the two ends. The CDR3 DNA is TGCGCCAGCAGCCTGGACGGAGTCTTCACAGATACGCAGTATTTT. Protein product: CASSLDGVFTDTQYF. Drawing the rest from reference TRBV5-1 and TRBJ2-3, the complete variable domain is KAGVTQTPRYLIKTRGQQVTLSCSPISGHRSVSWYQQTPGQGLQFLFEYFSETQRNKGNFPGRFSGRQFSNSRSEMNVSTLELGDSALYLCASSLDGVFTDTQYFGPGTRLTVL.

This chain joins TRBV11-2 and TRBJ2-5; 9 nucleotides agree with TRBD1. The germline V gene encodes CDR1 SGHAT and CDR2 FQNNGV. This CDR3 contains 14 residues. Trimming took 5 bases from V and 5 from J; bases not matched to a gene: 6. The CDR3 reads CASSRTGALETQYF. The CDR3, as DNA: TGTGCCAGCAGCCGGACAGGGGCACTCGAGACCCAGTACTTC.

V and J are TRBV10-2 and TRBJ1-1, with 7 bases identical to TRBD1. Germline lookup yields CDR1 WSHSY and CDR2 SAAADI. This CDR3 is 12 amino acids long. V shed 8 bases and J 5 bases; nucleotides not matched to a gene: 5. Here the CDR3 reads CASRQGWTEAFF. CDR3 sequence (DNA): TGCGCCAGCCGACAGGGTTGGACTGAAGCTTTCTTT.

The rearrangement links TRBV7-2 to TRBJ1-2; D perhaps matches TRBD1 (6 bases). The germline CDR1 and CDR2 sequences are SGHTA and FQGNSA. Between the trimmed V and J ends, which lost 6 bases and 2 bases, there was a span of 13 bases. The CDR3 has 14 residues. The CDR3 protein is CASSRDIGNYGYTF. Written as DNA, the CDR3 is TGTGCCAGCAGTCGGGACATCGGAAACTATGGCTACACCTTC.

The chain recombines TRBV6-6 with TRBJ2-7, with a tentative D call TRBD1 (6 bases). CDR3 size: 14 residues. CDR1 is MNHNY and CDR2 is SVGAGI in the germline V gene (reference sequence). Trimming took off 6 bases at V and 6 bases at J, with 18 bases between the two ends. The CDR3 loop is CASSPPRVGGEQYF. CDR3 coding DNA: TGTGCCAGCAGCCCACCTCGGGTAGGGGGCGAGCAGTACTTC.

The rearrangement joins TRBV10-3 to TRBJ2-1; 10 nucleotides agree with TRBD1. In germline, CDR1 is ENHRY, CDR2 SYGVKD. The J segment lost 8 bases and the V segment lost 11 bases, leaving 12 bases of the junction unmatched. The CDR3 runs 14 residues. The chain's CDR3 is CAARGTGVLYEQFF. DNA for the CDR3: TGTGCCGCCAGAGGGACAGGGGTTCTCTATGAGCAGTTCTTC.

The rearrangement joins TRBV19 to TRBJ1-6, with no clear D. The germline V gene has CDR1 LNHDA and CDR2 SQIVND (reference sequence). Trimming removed 8 bases from V and 0 bases from J, with 17 bases in between. There are 17 residues in the CDR3. The CDR3 loop reads CASGTPMSSSYNSPLHF. CDR3 coding DNA: TGTGCCAGTGGTACCCCCATGTCCAGCTCCTATAATTCACCCCTCCACTTT.

The chain joins TRBV6-4 to TRBJ2-1, with D maybe TRBD1 (6 bases). CDR3 length: 16 residues. V was shortened by 6 bases and J by 5 bases, with 20 bases between the two germline ends. Germline CDR1 reads MRHNA; CDR2 reads SNTAGT. CDR3 sequence reads: CASSQKPGQPDNEQFF. CDR3 DNA: TGTGCCAGCAGCCAAAAACCAGGACAGCCCGACAATGAGCAGTTCTTC.

CDR3 nucleotide sequence: TGCAGCGTTGATAGCGGGAGGCAGGGATACGAGCAGTACTTC. This codes for CSVDSGRQGYEQYF. J is TRBJ2-7 and V is TRBV29-1; TRBD2 matches 10 bases. With V trimmed by 3 bases and J by 4 bases, 6 bases remained unmatched. The CDR3 is 14 amino acids. From germline, CDR1 is SQVTM and CDR2 ANQGSEA.

In this sample, this clone turned up once. This chain joins TRBV15 and TRBJ1-5; tentatively, D is TRBD1 (5 bases). In germline, CDR1 is LNHNV, CDR2 YYDKDF (reference sequence). The CDR3 is 14 amino acids. Trimming took 1 base from V and 6 from J, leaving 10 bases between them. The CDR3 spells CATSRAGYGQPQHF. Written as DNA, the CDR3 is TGTGCCACCAGCAGAGCAGGGTATGGTCAGCCCCAGCATTTT.

This clone was picked up a small number of times. The chain uses TRBV27 and TRBJ1-1; a possible D gene is TRBD1 (5 bases). The CDR3 spans 13 residues. Trimming removed 5 bases at V and 6 bases at J, with 13 bases between. CDR1 is MNHEY, CDR2 SMNVEV, per germline (reference sequence). For the CDR3, the DNA is TGTGCCAGCAGTACCCCGGGGGGGTCTGAAGCTTTCTTT. As protein: CASSTPGGSEAFF.

The rearrangement uses TRBV27 and TRBJ2-3; 8 bases are shared with TRBD2. CDR3 length equals 14 residues. Trimming took 6 bases from V and 6 from J; bases not matched to a gene: 8. Germline CDR1 MNHEY, CDR2 SMNVEV (reference sequence). DNA of the CDR3: TGTGCCAGCAGGCAGGGACTAGGGCAGGATACGCAGTATTTT. Amino acids: CASRQGLGQDTQYF.

V usage is TRBV7-9 and J usage is TRBJ2-6; D unclear. Trimming removed 3 bases from V and 0 bases from J, with 12 bases in between. Germline V gene data show CDR1 as SEHNR and CDR2 as FQNEAQ (reference sequence). The CDR3 has 17 residues. CDR3 DNA: TGTGCCAGCAGCTTGGGTGCGGTACGCTCTGGGGCCAACGTCCTGACTTTC. Translated, it gives CASSLGAVRSGANVLTF.

This chain joins TRBV5-8 and TRBJ1-4; D gene uncertain. CDR1 is SGHTS and CDR2 is YDEGEE in the germline V gene. This CDR3 is 15 amino acids long. The ends were cut back, 0 bases at V and 2 bases at J, with 8 bases in the middle. The CDR3 region is CASSLVGRTNEKLFF. The DNA for the CDR3 is TGTGCCAGCAGCTTGGTGGGCCGGACTAATGAAAAACTGTTTTTT.

The chain is built from TRBV28 and TRBJ1-5; 7 bases fit TRBD1. Germline V gene lookup returns CDR1 MDHEN and CDR2 SYDVKM. The CDR3 totals 13 residues. With V trimmed by 6 bases and J by 6 bases, 5 bases remained unmatched. CDR3: CASRGQAAQPQHF. In DNA, the CDR3 is TGTGCCAGCAGAGGACAGGCCGCTCAGCCCCAGCATTTT.

This clone has more than one count but fewer than ten. V usage is TRBV5-4 and J usage is TRBJ2-1; 13 nucleotides align to TRBD2. Germline CDR1 and CDR2: SGHNT and YYREEE (reference sequence). V shed 3 bases and J 7 bases; nucleotides not matched to a gene: 13. This CDR3 region has 18 residues. Written as DNA, the CDR3 is TGTGCCAGCAGCTGGGGGGGGACTAGCGGGACCCCGCGGAATGAGCAGTTCTTC. Protein product: CASSWGGTSGTPRNEQFF.

Worth noting for this clone: One end of the junction is discordant with germline, which a read error may explain. The chain joins TRBV7-7 to TRBJ2-6; no firm D call. From germline, CDR1 is SSHAT and CDR2 FNYEAQ (reference sequence). This CDR3 spans 16 amino acids. The CDR3 is CASSPTDWAGANVLTF. As DNA, the CDR3 is TGTGCTAGCAGCCCTACCGACTGGGCTGGGGCCAACGTCCTGACTTTC.

In its sample, this clone was seen a few times. The chain is built from TRBV2 and TRBJ1-2, with TRBD1 as a possible D gene (6 bases). Germline V gives CDR1 SNHLY, CDR2 FYNNEI. CDR3 length equals 13 residues. V dropped 4 bases and J dropped 5 bases, with 11 bases sitting between them. CDR3: CASSVGAAYGYTF. In nucleotides, the CDR3 is TGTGCCAGCAGTGTGGGGGCGGCGTATGGCTACACCTTC.

This clone has only a few counts. The chain carries TRBV5-6 and TRBJ1-2; tentatively, D is TRBD1 (6 bases). From germline, CDR1 is SGHDT and CDR2 YYEEEE. This CDR3 contains 16 residues. V dropped 6 bases and J dropped 4 bases, with 22 bases sitting between them. CDR3 DNA: TGTGCCAGCAACCCGACAGGCCCAAATTCCATCTATGGCTACACCTTC. This translates into CASNPTGPNSIYGYTF.

This clone was seen only a few times. This rearrangement joins TRBV7-2 to TRBJ2-2; 7 bases are a match to TRBD2. This CDR3 is built from 17 residues. CDR1 is SGHTA, CDR2 FQGNSA, per germline. Unmatched junction bases numbered 12, after V lost 5 bases and J lost 3 bases. This chain's CDR3 is CASSVKGGRGYTGELFF. CDR3 coding DNA: TGTGCCAGCAGCGTAAAGGGCGGGAGAGGCTACACCGGGGAGCTGTTTTTT.

In regard to this clone: The junction departs from germline at one end; a sequencing error may be responsible. The J gene is TRBJ2-7, the V gene TRBV7-9; 7 nucleotides align to TRBD1. CDR3 size: 13 residues. CDR1 is SEHNR and CDR2 is FQNEAQ in the germline V gene (reference sequence). The CDR3: CSSNSDRAYEQYF. DNA of the CDR3: TGTTCCAGCAACAGTGACAGGGCCTACGAGCAGTACTTC.

This clone was counted a few times. The V call is TRBV30, the J call TRBJ2-7; TRBD2 matches 7 bases. The CDR3 runs 14 residues. Germline CDR1 and CDR2: GTSNPN and SVGIG (reference sequence). The trim removed 2 bases at V and 2 bases at J, leaving 6 bases unmatched. This chain's CDR3 is CAWSRGRGAYEQYF. CDR3 sequence (DNA): TGTGCCTGGAGTCGTGGGAGGGGAGCCTACGAGCAGTACTTC.

In its sample, this clone was seen a few times. The chain combines TRBV6-4 with TRBJ2-7, with TRBD2 matching over 11 bases. CDR1 and CDR2 from the germline V gene are MRHNA and SNTAGT. The CDR3 has 15 amino acids. After removal of 6 bases from V and 0 bases from J, the junction contained 4 bases not matched to a gene. The CDR3 DNA sequence: TGTGCCAGCAGCCTAGCGGGGGGCTCCTCCTACGAGCAGTACTTC. This translates into CASSLAGGSSYEQYF.

This sequence joins TRBV29-1 and TRBJ2-7, with a tentative D call TRBD2 (6 bases). V shed 3 bases and J shed 3 bases, with 12 bases lying between them. Germline assignment: CDR1 SQVTM and CDR2 ANQGSEA. This CDR3 is built from 13 residues. CDR3: CSVEGQGLYEQYF. DNA for the CDR3: TGCAGCGTTGAGGGGCAGGGACTCTACGAGCAGTACTTC.

In DNA, the CDR3 is TGTGCCAGTAGTCCGACGGGACAGGGGGCCGGAGAGACCCAGTACTTC. Its translation: CASSPTGQGAGETQYF. The genes are TRBV19 and TRBJ2-5, with 12 nucleotides matching TRBD1. There are 16 residues in the CDR3. V lost 5 bases, J lost 4 bases, and 8 bases stayed unmatched. Germline values: CDR1 LNHDA, CDR2 SQIVND (reference sequence).

This sequence joins TRBV7-2 and TRBJ2-7; 11 positions match TRBD2. V dropped 8 bases and J dropped 5; count of bases not matched to a gene: 5. The CDR3 totals 13 residues. Germline CDR1 reads SGHTA; CDR2 reads FQGNSA. The CDR3 bases are TGTGCCAGCCGACTAGCGGGATTCGACGAGCAGTACTTC. This codes for CASRLAGFDEQYF.

The genes are TRBV19 and TRBJ2-2; D perhaps matches TRBD1 (5 bases). The length of the CDR3 is 17 residues. Trimming took 5 bases from V and 0 from J, leaving 16 bases between them. CDR1 is LNHDA, CDR2 SQIVND, per germline (reference sequence). CDR3 nucleotide sequence: TGTGCCAGTAGTCCCCGCCAGGGCACGGCGAACACCGGGGAGCTGTTTTTT. Translating gives CASSPRQGTANTGELFF.

The CDR3 nucleotides read TGTGCCAGCAGTTACCTTCTAGCGGGAAGGACCGGGGAGCTGTTTTTT. This gives the protein CASSYLLAGRTGELFF. The chain has TRBV6-5 and TRBJ2-2, with 9 bases that match TRBD2. With V trimmed by 2 bases and J by 5 bases, 6 bases remained unmatched. The germline V gene has CDR1 MNHEY and CDR2 SVGAGI. The CDR3 extends over 16 amino acids.

J is TRBJ2-1 and V is TRBV5-1; 8 positions match TRBD1. CDR3 length equals 14 residues. With 0 bases clipped from V and 6 bases from J, the junction kept 2 bases outside the gene matches. Germline V gives CDR1 SGHRS, CDR2 YFSETQ. In DNA, the CDR3 is TGCGCCAGCAGCTTGGGAGGACAGGGCAATGAGCAGTTCTTC. The encoded protein is CASSLGGQGNEQFF.